The 30 T cell receptor beta chains in this list originate from one sample, sequenced in a study of T-cell memory formation after mild COVID-19. MiXCR, applied by TCRdb to the 5' RACE reads, yields one record per CDR3 protein. In the table there are about 500,000 distinct CDR3 sequences, just over 20% of which are singletons. The sample was PBMCs or a T cell subset sorted from them (not recorded which). The receptors derive from an adult woman who had mild COVID-19 (a few samples of this study predate the infection). Cell type and time point are not known.

Ten or more counts support this clonotype. The V gene is TRBV18, the J gene TRBJ2-3; tentatively, D is TRBD1 (6 bases). Germline V lookup: CDR1 KGHSH, CDR2 LQKENI. The CDR3 is 15 amino acids. Trimming took 3 bases from V and 1 from J, leaving 11 bases between them. Here the CDR3 reads CASSPSDSRTDTQYF. The CDR3 region has the DNA TGTGCCAGCTCACCCTCGGACAGCCGCACAGATACGCAGTATTTT.

This clonotype has just a few counts. This chain links TRBV20-1 with TRBJ2-7; 12 nucleotides line up with TRBD2. Unmatched junction bases numbered 5, after V lost 3 bases and J lost 2 bases. Looked up from germline, CDR1 is DFQATT and CDR2 is SNEGSKA (reference sequence). The length of the CDR3 is 15 residues. CDR3 protein: CSARTSGRAPYEQYF. CDR3 bases: TGCAGTGCTAGGACTAGCGGGAGAGCACCCTACGAGCAGTACTTC.

J is TRBJ2-2 and V is TRBV24-1; D might be TRBD1 (6 bases). The germline V gene has CDR1 KGHDR and CDR2 SFDVKD. The CDR3 has 18 residues. V was shortened by 1 base and J by 4 bases, with 18 bases between the two germline ends. This CDR3 reads CATSDFGLRDTFTGELFF. DNA of the CDR3: TGTGCCACCAGTGATTTTGGCCTCCGGGACACCTTCACCGGGGAGCTGTTTTTT.

The J gene is TRBJ2-3, the V gene TRBV18, with 13 bases aligning to TRBD2. Germline-derived CDR1 and CDR2 are KGHSH and LQKENI. V was clipped by 4 bases and J by 7 bases; unmatched bases: 8. This CDR3 comprises 16 residues. The CDR3 nucleotides read TGTGCCAGCTCACGAACCCGACTAGCGGGGGGTAATACGCAGTATTTT. This translates into CASSRTRLAGGNTQYF.

This clonotype occurred a few times. The rearrangement uses TRBV18 and TRBJ2-3, with D unclear. The V end was cut by 3 bases, the J end by 1 base, with 8 bases between. Germline values: CDR1 KGHSH, CDR2 LQKENI. This CDR3 region has 14 residues. CDR3 coding DNA: TGTGCCAGCTCACCGCCCCCCGGCACAGATACGCAGTATTTT. This translates into CASSPPPGTDTQYF. Together with reference TRBV18 and TRBJ2-3, the CDR3 gives the full variable domain: NAGVMQNPRHLVRRRGQEARLRCSPMKGHSHVYWYRQLPEEGLKFMVYLQKENIIDESGMPKERFSAEFPKEGPSILRIQQVVRGDSAAYFCASSPPPGTDTQYFGPGTRLTVL.

The chain couples TRBV27 to TRBJ1-4, with TRBD1 as a possible D gene (5 bases). The germline V gene encodes CDR1 MNHEY and CDR2 SMNVEV (reference sequence). This CDR3 is built from 15 residues. Trimming removed 4 bases at V and 11 bases at J, with 20 bases between. CDR3 residues: CASSSVRGREGKLFF. DNA of the CDR3: TGTGCCAGCAGTTCCGTCCGGGGCCGTGAAGGGAAACTGTTTTTT.

This clonotype appeared a few times. The V and J genes are TRBV20-1 and TRBJ1-3; D perhaps matches TRBD1 (6 bases). Germline-derived CDR1 and CDR2 are DFQATT and SNEGSKA (reference sequence). The V gene lost 0 bases and the J gene lost 8 bases, with 17 bases spanning the gap. There are 15 residues in the CDR3. CDR3 protein: CSARDITGSGDTIYF. CDR3 nucleotide sequence: TGCAGTGCTAGAGATATCACAGGGAGCGGAGACACCATATATTTT.

This clonotype was seen a handful of times. V is TRBV27 and J is TRBJ2-3; the match to TRBD2 covers 11 bases. The CDR3 extends over 16 amino acids. Germline V CDR1 and CDR2: MNHEY, SMNVEV (reference sequence). After removal of 5 bases from V and 6 bases from J, the junction contained 10 bases not matched to a gene. The CDR3 protein is CASSPPPSGGKDTQYF. The CDR3 coding sequence is TGTGCCAGCAGTCCACCCCCTAGCGGGGGGAAGGATACGCAGTATTTT.

The gene calls are TRBV7-8 and TRBJ2-7; 10 bases map to TRBD2. The CDR3 has 15 residues. V shed 3 bases, J shed 6 bases, and the junction held 8 bases outside the gene matches. CDR1 is SGHVS, CDR2 FQNEAQ, per germline. In DNA, the CDR3 is TGTGCCAGCAGCTTGGAAAGCGGGAGGGCAGTCGAGCAGTACTTC. Its translation is CASSLESGRAVEQYF.

This clonotype showed up just a few times. This chain uses TRBV7-2 with TRBJ1-2; maybe TRBD1 (6 bases). V gave up 3 bases and J gave up 3 bases, with 23 bases separating them. The CDR3 has 18 residues. Germline CDR1 SGHTA, CDR2 FQGNSA. This chain's CDR3 is CASSLTLRGGAGDYGYTF. As DNA, the CDR3 is TGTGCCAGCAGCTTGACCCTCCGGGGGGGGGCAGGGGACTATGGCTACACCTTC.

This clonotype has a handful of counts. The rearrangement joins TRBV3-1 to TRBJ1-6, with D perhaps TRBD1 (5 bases). CDR3 size: 14 residues. The V end was cut by 3 bases, the J end by 6 bases, with 9 bases between. CDR1 is LGHDT and CDR2 is YNNKEL in the germline V gene (reference sequence). The CDR3 here is CASSHPQVNSPLHF. The CDR3 DNA sequence: TGTGCCAGCAGCCATCCACAGGTTAATTCACCCCTCCACTTT. Supplemented by reference TRBV3-1 and TRBJ1-6, the full variable domain reads DTAVSQTPKYLVTQMGNDKSIKCEQNLGHDTMYWYKQDSKKFLKIMFSYNNKELIINETVPNRFSPKSPDKAHLNLHINSLELGDSAVYFCASSHPQVNSPLHFGNGTRLTVT.

This clonotype showed up just a few times. This chain links TRBV3-1 with TRBJ2-5, with 9 bases identical to TRBD1. J was trimmed by 5 bases and V by 4 bases; bases with no gene match: 11. The CDR3 covers 16 residues. Germline lookup yields CDR1 LGHDT and CDR2 YNNKEL (reference sequence). This CDR3 reads CASSPGVGTGRETQYF. The CDR3 region has the DNA TGTGCCAGCAGCCCGGGCGTGGGGACAGGGCGGGAGACCCAGTACTTC.

This clonotype was recorded once. This chain uses TRBV20-1 with TRBJ1-6; no definite D call. Deletions cut 7 bases from V and 6 bases from J, with 10 bases between. From germline, CDR1 is DFQATT and CDR2 SNEGSKA (reference sequence). The CDR3 loop spans 12 amino acids. CDR3 sequence reads: CSGSQSNSPLHF. The CDR3 DNA sequence: TGCAGTGGGTCGCAAAGTAATTCACCCCTCCACTTT.

This clonotype turned up a few times. The rearrangement joins TRBV20-1 to TRBJ2-1, with 8 bases lining up with TRBD2. The CDR3 length is 14 residues. Trimming took 6 bases from V and 4 from J; bases not matched to a gene: 8. The germline gives CDR1 DFQATT, CDR2 SNEGSKA (reference sequence). The CDR3 bases are TGCAGTGCCGCGAGGACTAGCAGATACAATGAGCAGTTCTTC. Translation gives CSAARTSRYNEQFF.

In its sample, this clonotype was seen a few times. The chain has TRBV30 and TRBJ2-1; 13 nucleotides match TRBD2. Trimming took 3 bases from V and 9 from J; bases not matched to a gene: 5. The CDR3 is 14 amino acids. Germline values: CDR1 GTSNPN, CDR2 SVGIG (reference sequence). The DNA of the CDR3 is TGTGCCTGGAGCCCCGGACTAGCGGGAGTTGAGCAGTTCTTC. Translating gives CAWSPGLAGVEQFF.

The rearrangement uses TRBV27 and TRBJ2-3; 9 nucleotides line up with TRBD2. Trimming cost V 5 bases and J 2 bases; bases outside gene matches: 11. Germline CDR1 and CDR2: MNHEY and SMNVEV (reference sequence). The CDR3 totals 17 residues. As DNA, the CDR3 is TGTGCCAGCAGTACTATTGGGACTAGCCCTTCCACAGATACGCAGTATTTT. Translation: CASSTIGTSPSTDTQYF.

This clonotype was found a few times. The V gene is TRBV3-1, the J gene TRBJ2-3; no definite D call. Germline assignment: CDR1 LGHDT and CDR2 YNNKEL (reference sequence). Trimming removed 6 bases from V and 6 bases from J, with 13 bases in between. The CDR3 is 13 amino acids. DNA for the CDR3: TGTGCCAGCAGACCGGCGGTCGTGGATACGCAGTATTTT. It is translated as CASRPAVVDTQYF.

In its sample, this clonotype was seen a few times. The chain recombines TRBV12-3 or TRBV12-4 with TRBJ1-1; TRBD1 matches at 7 bases. This CDR3 contains 14 residues. J gave up 5 bases and V 4 bases, and 7 bases lay outside the gene matches. The CDR3 nucleotides read TGTGCCAGCAGTTCCCGACAGGGCGGGACTGAAGCTTTCTTT. Residues: CASSSRQGGTEAFF.

This clonotype was seen a few times. The chain uses TRBV12-3 or TRBV12-4 and TRBJ1-1; TRBD1 might be the D (5 bases). V was cut by 3 bases and J by 4 bases, with 12 bases left in between. The length of the CDR3 is 14 residues. CDR3 in DNA: TGTGCCAGCAGTTTCGGGGGAAGGAGCACTGAAGCTTTCTTT. Protein: CASSFGGRSTEAFF.

This clonotype was seen more than once but under ten times. The chain joins TRBV6-5 to TRBJ1-5; D remains ambiguous. This CDR3 comprises 14 residues. Germline CDR1 MNHEY, CDR2 SVGAGI. Trimming stripped 7 bases from V and 0 bases from J, with 10 bases between. The CDR3 is CASKPFSSNQPQHF. CDR3 sequence (DNA): TGTGCCAGCAAACCATTCAGTAGCAATCAGCCCCAGCATTTT.

This clonotype was found a few times. V usage is TRBV27 and J usage is TRBJ1-1; 7 bases are a match to TRBD1. J was trimmed by 3 bases and V by 9 bases; bases with no gene match: 13. CDR3 length equals 15 residues. Germline loops: CDR1 MNHEY, CDR2 SMNVEV (reference sequence). This CDR3 is CASRQGEGADTEAFF. The CDR3 nucleotides are TGTGCCAGTAGACAGGGTGAGGGGGCGGACACTGAAGCTTTCTTT.

In this sample, this clonotype turned up a few times. The J gene is TRBJ2-6, the V gene TRBV11-2; D gene unclear. This CDR3 comprises 14 residues. CDR1 is SGHAT, CDR2 FQNNGV, per germline. Trimming took 5 bases from V and 4 from J, leaving 9 bases between them. The CDR3, as DNA: TGTGCCAGCAGCCCAGAATGGGGGGCCAACGTCCTGACTTTC. This codes for CASSPEWGANVLTF.

The chain recombines TRBV5-4 with TRBJ2-3; D gene uncertain. The CDR3 is 13 amino acids. Germline CDR1 SGHNT, CDR2 YYREEE (reference sequence). The ends were cut back, 4 bases at V and 4 bases at J, with 10 bases in the middle. The CDR3 sequence: CASSGPSADTQYF. The CDR3 DNA sequence: TGTGCCAGCAGCGGACCTTCGGCAGATACGCAGTATTTT.

The chain links TRBV12-3 or TRBV12-4 to TRBJ2-3; 11 bases align to TRBD2. CDR3 length equals 15 residues. Trimming took 7 bases from V and 5 from J; bases not matched to a gene: 8. CDR3 in DNA: TGTGCCAGCACCCTTAGCGGGGGGGCAGAAGATACGCAGTATTTT. Protein product: CASTLSGGAEDTQYF.

The chain couples TRBV15 to TRBJ2-1; D may match TRBD1 or TRBD2 (5 bases each). The CDR3 sequence is 12 residues long. Germline V CDR1 and CDR2: LNHNV, YYDKDF (reference sequence). Trimming pared 0 bases from V and 13 bases from J, leaving 10 bases between. The CDR3 here is CATSRDGGPQFF. In nucleotides, the CDR3 is TGTGCCACCAGCAGAGATGGGGGTCCACAGTTCTTC.

The chain employs TRBV14 and TRBJ1-2; 9 bases are shared with TRBD1. Trimming took 1 base from V and 8 from J; bases not matched to a gene: 8. This CDR3 is built from 15 residues. Germline V gene data show CDR1 as SGHDN and CDR2 as FVKESK. The CDR3 spells CASSQGGQGPKGYTF. The CDR3 DNA follows: TGTGCCAGCAGCCAAGGGGGACAGGGTCCTAAGGGCTACACCTTC. The variable domain in full, with the rest retrieved from reference TRBV14 and TRBJ1-2, is EAGVTQFPSHSVIEKGQTVTLRCDPISGHDNLYWYRRVMGKEIKFLLHFVKESKQDESGMPNNRFLAERTGGTYSTLKVQPAELEDSGVYFCASSQGGQGPKGYTFGSGTRLTVV.

This clonotype was counted a few times. The chain is built from TRBV3-1 and TRBJ1-5; 8 nucleotides agree with TRBD1. The CDR3 totals 15 residues. The junction had 5 bases not matched to a gene; V was cut back by 1 base and J by 6 bases. CDR1 is LGHDT, CDR2 YNNKEL, per germline (reference sequence). This CDR3 is CASSQAQGARQPQHF. CDR3 sequence (DNA): TGTGCCAGCAGCCAAGCCCAGGGGGCGCGTCAGCCCCAGCATTTT.

The chain uses TRBV6-1 and TRBJ2-1; the D is unclear. The germline V gene has CDR1 MNHNS and CDR2 SASEGT. This CDR3 contains 15 residues. V was trimmed by 1 base and J by 10 bases, leaving 17 bases between them. The CDR3, as DNA: TGTGCCAGCAGTGAAGGGGTGACATGGGCGTTGGAGCAGTTCTTC. Translation gives CASSEGVTWALEQFF.

The sample holds a few counts of this clonotype. The chain has TRBV20-1 and TRBJ1-3, with 9 bases that match TRBD1. V dropped 2 bases and J dropped 4; count of bases not matched to a gene: 6. CDR1 is DFQATT, CDR2 SNEGSKA, per germline (reference sequence). The CDR3 spans 15 residues. Here the CDR3 reads CSARPATGGGNTIYF. CDR3 DNA sequence: TGCAGTGCTAGACCCGCCACAGGGGGCGGAAACACCATATATTTT.

The chain recombines TRBV6-5 with TRBJ2-7; the D gene is possibly TRBD2 (6 bases). This CDR3 comprises 15 residues. Germline loops: CDR1 MNHEY, CDR2 SVGAGI. Trimming left V 0 bases short and J 2 bases short, with 11 bases between. This CDR3 reads CASSYSVGGAYEQYF. CDR3 nucleotides: TGTGCCAGCAGTTACTCGGTTGGCGGGGCCTACGAGCAGTACTTC.